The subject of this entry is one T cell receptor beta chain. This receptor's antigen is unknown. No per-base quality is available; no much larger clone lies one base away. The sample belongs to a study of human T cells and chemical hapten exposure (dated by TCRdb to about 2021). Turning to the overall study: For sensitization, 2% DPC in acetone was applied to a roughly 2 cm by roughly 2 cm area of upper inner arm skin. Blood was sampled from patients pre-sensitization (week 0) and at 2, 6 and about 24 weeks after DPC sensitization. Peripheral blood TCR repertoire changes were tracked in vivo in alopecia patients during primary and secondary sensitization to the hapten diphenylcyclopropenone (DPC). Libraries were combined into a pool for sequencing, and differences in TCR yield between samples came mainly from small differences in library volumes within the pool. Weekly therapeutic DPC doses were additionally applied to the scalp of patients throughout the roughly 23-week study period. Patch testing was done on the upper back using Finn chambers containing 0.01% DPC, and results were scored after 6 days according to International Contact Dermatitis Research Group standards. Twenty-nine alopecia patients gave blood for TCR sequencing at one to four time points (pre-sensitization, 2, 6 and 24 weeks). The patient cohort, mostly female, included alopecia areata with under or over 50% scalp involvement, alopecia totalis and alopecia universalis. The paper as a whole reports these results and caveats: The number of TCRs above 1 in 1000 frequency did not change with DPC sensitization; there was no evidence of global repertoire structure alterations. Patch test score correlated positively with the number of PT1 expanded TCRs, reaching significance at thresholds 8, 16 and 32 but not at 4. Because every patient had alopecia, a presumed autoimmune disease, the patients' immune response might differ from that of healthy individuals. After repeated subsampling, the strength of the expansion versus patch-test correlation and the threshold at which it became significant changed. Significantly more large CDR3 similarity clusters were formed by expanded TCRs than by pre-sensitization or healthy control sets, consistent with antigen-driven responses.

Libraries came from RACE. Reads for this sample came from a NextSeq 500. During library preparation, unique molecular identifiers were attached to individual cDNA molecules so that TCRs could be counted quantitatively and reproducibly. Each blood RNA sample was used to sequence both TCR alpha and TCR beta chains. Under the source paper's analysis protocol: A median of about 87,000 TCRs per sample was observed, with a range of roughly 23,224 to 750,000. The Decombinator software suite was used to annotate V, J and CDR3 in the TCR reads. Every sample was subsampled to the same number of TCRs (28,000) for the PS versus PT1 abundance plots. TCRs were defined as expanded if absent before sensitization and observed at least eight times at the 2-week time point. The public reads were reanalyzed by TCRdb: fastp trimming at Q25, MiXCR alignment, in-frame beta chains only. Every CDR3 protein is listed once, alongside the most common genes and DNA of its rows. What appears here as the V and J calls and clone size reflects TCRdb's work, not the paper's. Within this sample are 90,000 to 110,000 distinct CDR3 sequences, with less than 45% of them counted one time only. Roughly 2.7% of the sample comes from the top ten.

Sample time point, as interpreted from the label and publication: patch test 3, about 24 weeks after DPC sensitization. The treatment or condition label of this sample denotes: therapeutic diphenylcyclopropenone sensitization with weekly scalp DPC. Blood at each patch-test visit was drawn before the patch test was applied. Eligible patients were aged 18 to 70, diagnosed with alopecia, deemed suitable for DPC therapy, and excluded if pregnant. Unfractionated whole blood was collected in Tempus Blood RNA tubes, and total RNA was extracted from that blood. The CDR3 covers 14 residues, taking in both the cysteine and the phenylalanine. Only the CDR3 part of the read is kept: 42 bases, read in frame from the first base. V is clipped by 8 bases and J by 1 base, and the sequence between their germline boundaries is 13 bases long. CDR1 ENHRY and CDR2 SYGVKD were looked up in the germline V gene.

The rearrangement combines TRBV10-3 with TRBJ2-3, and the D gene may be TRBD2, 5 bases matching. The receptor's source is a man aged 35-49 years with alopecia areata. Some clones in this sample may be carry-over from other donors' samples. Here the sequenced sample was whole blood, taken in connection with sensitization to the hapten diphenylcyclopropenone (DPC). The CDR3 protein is CAIRASLGTDTQYF. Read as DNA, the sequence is TGTGCCATCCGAGCTAGCTTGGGCACAGATACGCAGTATTTT.